The subject of this entry is one TCR beta chain. The junction shows a germline mismatch at one end, possibly a read error. The data were taken from a study of blood T cell repertoires in COVID-19. Study-wide context: Whether acute or convalescent, the COVID-19 samples came from the United States, Italy and Spain. Nucleic acid was either cDNA or gDNA, and it came from T cells, B-cell-depleted T cells, or PBMCs.

Authors' analysis steps: Counts of nucleated cells, estimated from reference gene primer amplification, were obtained. Measured with immunoSEQ multiplex PCR; TCRdb has only the in-frame clones, and not every one. V and J calls and clone size come straight from that table; D and trimming were deduced from the DNA. The sample yields about 170,000 clones, approximately 80% seen once. In germline, CDR1 is SEHNR, CDR2 FQNEAQ (reference sequence). The CDR3 has 13 residues. The clonotype originates from a woman aged 80 or over with acute or convalescent COVID-19. Sequencing was carried out using peripheral blood. V gene TRBV7-9 combines with J gene TRBJ1-1; D remains unclear. Here the CDR3 DNA reads TGTGCCAGCAGCGTAGCCGGGAACACTGAAGCTTTCTTT. It is translated as CASSVAGNTEAFF.